A single sample gave rise to the 3 T cell receptor beta chains below, sequenced in a study of T cells after yellow fever vaccination (dated by TCRdb to the late 2010s). Library method: 5' RACE. TCRdb names Illumina NovaSeq 6000 as the instrument used. TCRdb reanalyzed the raw reads on its own, using fastp at Q25 for trimming and MiXCR for clone calling, and kept in-frame beta chains. Entries are consolidated by CDR3 protein sequence, retaining the most common genes and DNA. In all, the sample holds fewer than 350,000 distinct CDR3 sequences, and around 4% of those were seen once. Clones ranked in the top ten supply about a quarter of the sample. Reading the label with the study, this specimen's treatment or condition is: live attenuated yellow fever vaccine strain. This specimen consisted of PBMCs, obtained on the day of the yellow fever booster vaccination. These receptor sequences come from a man aged 18 to 30 who received the YFV17D yellow fever vaccine.

This clonotype appeared many times. The V gene is TRBV12-3 or TRBV12-4, the J gene TRBJ2-5, with TRBD2 matching 8 bases. The CDR3 runs 15 residues. The V and J ends lost 4 bases and 2 bases, in that order; junction bases with no gene match: 6. CDR3 sequence: CASSSSIAGQETQYF. Here the CDR3 DNA reads TGTGCCAGCAGTTCCTCTATAGCGGGGCAAGAGACCCAGTACTTC.

This clonotype has only a few counts. The gene calls are TRBV5-6 and TRBJ1-2; D uncertain. Trimming pared 0 bases from V and 5 bases from J, leaving 14 bases between. Germline CDR1 reads SGHDT; CDR2 reads YYEEEE. The CDR3 covers 15 residues. DNA of the CDR3: TGTGCCAGCAGCTTGGTGGGCAGGCGAGGGTATGGCTACACCTTC. This sequence encodes CASSLVGRRGYGYTF.

This clonotype was recorded at least ten times. The chain joins TRBV20-1 to TRBJ2-3; D ambiguous. Trimming shortened V by 0 bases and J by 1 base, and 17 bases separated the two germline ends. This CDR3 is 17 amino acids long. Germline CDR1 reads DFQATT; CDR2 reads SNEGSKA (reference sequence). For the CDR3, the DNA is TGCAGTGCTAGAGACCCCCTATTCGTAGTCGGCACAGATACGCAGTATTTT. Residues: CSARDPLFVVGTDTQYF.